The T cell receptor beta chain under discussion was sequenced for a study of blood T cell repertoires in COVID-19. The wider study: Whether acute or convalescent, the COVID-19 samples came from the United States, Italy and Spain.

The CDR3 runs to 13 residues. Germline V gene data show CDR1 as SGHTA and CDR2 as FQGTGA. J was trimmed by 10 bases and V by 3 bases; bases with no gene match: 8. While infection was still active, Seattle patients were enrolled and then followed longitudinally. Study processing details: Estimates of nucleated cell counts were drawn from the amplification of reference gene primers. TCRdb's table, derived via immunoSEQ multiplex PCR, lists solely in-frame clones and lacks some. That table is the source of V, J and clone size, and D and trimming were worked out from the DNA. This sample has roughly 230,000 clones, with nearly 95% found just once.

The TCR originated in a man aged 30 to 45 with COVID-19, enrolled during active disease. What was sequenced was peripheral blood. The V call is TRBV7-3, the J call TRBJ1-1; the match to TRBD1 covers 7 bases. The CDR3 sequence is CASSLTGLTVAFF. The CDR3 DNA is TGTGCCAGCAGCTTGACAGGGTTAACAGTAGCTTTCTTT.